A single T cell receptor beta chain is shown here with its context. Its target antigen remains unknown. Base qualities are not provided; no much larger clone lies one nucleotide away. To prepare the library, the immunoSEQ multiplex PCR assay was applied. The table comes from immuneACCESS by way of TCRdb, which keeps in-frame sequences with V and J called. Part of the clones is missing from these tables; in studies checked, under half for an unresolved V gene and the rest for unknown reasons. The sample table shows under 90,000 clones, and just under 95% are seen once. The top ten clones comprise 0.25% to 0.3% of the sample. V is cut back by 7 bases and J by 3 bases, with 5 bases in the junction unmatched. Including cysteine and phenylalanine, the CDR3 has 13 amino acids. The only DNA kept is the CDR3, 39 bases in frame from the first base. CDR1 and CDR2 are read off the germline V gene as SNHLY and FYNNEI.

The sample originates from a study of technical replicates of blood from a few donors (dated by TCRdb to about 2017). This sequence uses TRBV2 and TRBJ2-7, and 8 junctional nucleotides match TRBD1. This clonotype originated in a human donor in good health. Specimen: T cells isolated from PBMCs. CDR3 sequence: CASKGQADYEQYF. The sequenced DNA: TGTGCCAGCAAGGGACAGGCAGACTACGAGCAGTACTTC.